This T cell receptor (beta chain) was identified during a study of OX40 agonist ivuxolimab in advanced cancers. Germline CDR1 is WSHSY and CDR2 is SAAADI. CDR3 length: 13 residues. The V end lost 10 bases, the J end lost 3 bases, and 16 bases lay between the germline ends. This clone was counted a few times. Assay: immunoSEQ multiplex PCR; the TCRdb copy retains only in-frame clones and omits some. The sample holds 40,000 to 60,000 clones, roughly 91% seen once. This material consisted of CD4+ or CD8+ T cells sorted from blood, taken in a trial of the OX40 agonist ivuxolimab. This chain links TRBV10-2 with TRBJ2-7; a possible D gene is TRBD2 (6 bases). The TCR sequence derives from an adult with an advanced solid tumor such as melanoma, head and neck, liver or kidney cancer. CDR3 in DNA: TGCGCCACTCTGGGGGGACTGGACTACGAGCAGTACTTC. Encoded protein: CATLGGLDYEQYF.